A selection of T cell receptor beta chains follows, all from one sample in a study of spatial heterogeneity in lung cancer. TCRdb passed the 5' RACE reads through MiXCR, listing each CDR3 protein once. The profile shows fewer than 55,000 distinct CDR3 sequences, roughly 7.2% of them singletons. The sample in question was PBMCs, obtained at surgery. The source of these receptors is a female donor with early-stage non-small cell lung cancer. Both conserved end residues are part of each CDR3. A D gene is named only where the DNA matches it firmly. Size values are once, few and many counts, or a class for expanded clones, and some rows have none.

DNA	CDR3	size	D	V	J
TGTGCCAGCAGCCAAAGGGGAGGGGCTGGTGGCTACACCTTC	CASSQRGGAGGYTF	NA	NA	TRBV3-1	TRBJ1-2
TGTGCCAGCAGCCAAGCTACTAGCGGCCGGTACGAGCAGTTCTTC	CASSQATSGRYEQFF	many	TRBD2	TRBV3-1	TRBJ2-1
TGTGCCAGTAGGAGGACAGGGGTCTCTGGGGCCAACGTCCTGACTTTC	CASRRTGVSGANVLTF	many	TRBD1	TRBV19	TRBJ2-6
TGCAGTGCTAGAGATCCGGGACTCCCCCTCGAGCAGTACTTC	CSARDPGLPLEQYF	many	NA	TRBV20-1	TRBJ2-7
TGCGCCAGCAGCCAGCCCCGAGGGACGGATAGCTCTGGGGCCAACGTCCTGACTTTC	CASSQPRGTDSSGANVLTF	few	NA	TRBV4-1	TRBJ2-6
TGTGCCAGCAGCACGGGAGTTAGGCAAGCCAAAAACATTCAGTACTTC	CASSTGVRQAKNIQYF	NA	NA	TRBV5-5	TRBJ2-4
TGCAGTGCTAGTGAGGACACTGAAGCTTTCTTT	CSASEDTEAFF	NA	NA	TRBV20-1	TRBJ1-1
TGTGCCAGCAGCTTAGTCCGGCAGAACACCGGGGAGCTGTTTTTT	CASSLVRQNTGELFF	few	NA	TRBV7-2	TRBJ2-2
TGTGCCAGCAGCTTAACTCGGGACTTAAACACTGAAGCTTTCTTT	CASSLTRDLNTEAFF	NA	NA	TRBV7-3	TRBJ1-1
TGCGCCAGCAGCCAAGATCGGGCGGGGCAGGCTAACTATGGCTACACCTTC	CASSQDRAGQANYGYTF	many	NA	TRBV4-3	TRBJ1-2
TGCAGTGCCAAGATTACCGGGATCAATTTCGTCGAAGACCAGAACACTGAAGCTTTCTTT	CSAKITGINFVEDQNTEAFF	few	NA	TRBV20-1	TRBJ1-1
TGTGCCAGCAATCTCCGGGACAGGGGTTCCCATTATGGCTACACCTTC	CASNLRDRGSHYGYTF	NA	TRBD1	TRBV28	TRBJ1-2
TGTGCCTGGAGTGGTGACGGGGCCGGGGAGCTGTTTTTT	CAWSGDGAGELFF	many	NA	TRBV30	TRBJ2-2
TGCGCCAGCAGCCAAGACGTCGTCTCCACCTACGAGCAGTACTTC	CASSQDVVSTYEQYF	NA	NA	TRBV4-3	TRBJ2-7
TGTGCCAGCAGCTTAGATGGGCAGCCCCAGCATTTT	CASSLDGQPQHF	many	NA	TRBV7-9	TRBJ1-5
TGTGCCAGCAGCTCTAACAACTATGGCTACACCTTC	CASSSNNYGYTF	many	NA	TRBV7-9	TRBJ1-2
TGTGCCATCAGTGCCGGGACAGGGGGACCTGAAGCTTTCTTT	CAISAGTGGPEAFF	few	TRBD1	TRBV10-3	TRBJ1-1
TGTGCCCTCGCTAAGGGGGGGGCTGGTGGCTACACCTTC	CALAKGGAGGYTF	many	NA	TRBV28	TRBJ1-2
TGCGCCAGCAGCTTGGGGGGCGGAGGCACCGGGGAGCTGTTTTTT	CASSLGGGGTGELFF	many	NA	TRBV5-1	TRBJ2-2
TGTGCCAGCAGCTTAGAGTTGCGAGCGGCGACGTCCTACGAGCAGTACTTC	CASSLELRAATSYEQYF	many	NA	TRBV7-2	TRBJ2-7
TGTGCCATCAGGACTAATGGGGACACCATATATTTT	CAIRTNGDTIYF	few	NA	TRBV10-3	TRBJ1-3
TGTGCCAGCAGTCTTAGACGGAGACAGGCGTCAGATACGCAGTATTTT	CASSLRRRQASDTQYF	many	NA	TRBV12-3/TRBV12-4	TRBJ2-3
TGTGCCAGCAGCCTACGGACAGGGGATCAGCCCCAGCATTTT	CASSLRTGDQPQHF	many	TRBD1	TRBV7-2	TRBJ1-5
TGTGCCAGCAGAAACTACAGGGAATCACCCCTCCACTTT	CASRNYRESPLHF	few	NA	TRBV7-2	TRBJ1-6
TGTGCCAGCAGTCCCGACAGTCTTCTAGCCAAAAACATTCAGTACTTC	CASSPDSLLAKNIQYF	NA	NA	TRBV6-2/TRBV6-3	TRBJ2-4
TGTGCCAGCAGCCACCGTCGAGCCTCTGGAAACACCATATATTTT	CASSHRRASGNTIYF	NA	NA	TRBV7-8	TRBJ1-3
TGCGCCAGCAGCCAAGATGCGGGTTCCTACGAGCAGTACTTC	CASSQDAGSYEQYF	NA	NA	TRBV4-1	TRBJ2-7
TGTGCCAGCAGTCGAGAGGTCACAGATACGCAGTATTTT	CASSREVTDTQYF	many	NA	TRBV2	TRBJ2-3
TGTGCCTGGAGTGCCCCTCTCAACAGCCTGAACACTGAAGCTTTCTTT	CAWSAPLNSLNTEAFF	many	NA	TRBV30	TRBJ1-1
TGTGCCAGCAGCTACACACTAAATTCAAACTATGGCTACACCTTC	CASSYTLNSNYGYTF	few	NA	TRBV7-2	TRBJ1-2
TGCAGTGCCTACAGGGGGGGGGGCACAGATACGCAGTATTTT	CSAYRGGGTDTQYF	few	NA	TRBV20-1	TRBJ2-3
TGTGCCAGCAGCTTGCGTGACCCCAGGGTCTATGGCTACACCTTC	CASSLRDPRVYGYTF	NA	NA	TRBV5-4	TRBJ1-2
TGCGCCAGCAGCCATCTAACGGGGGTAGGCGAAAAACTGTTTTTT	CASSHLTGVGEKLFF	NA	NA	TRBV4-3	TRBJ1-4
TGTGCCAGCAGCGAGGCCCTCCGGAGTACGCAGTATTTT	CASSEALRSTQYF	many	NA	TRBV9	TRBJ2-3
TGTGCCAGCAGTGTTCCCCAGGGCCCACTCCCTAACACCGGGGAGCTGTTTTTT	CASSVPQGPLPNTGELFF	many	NA	TRBV2	TRBJ2-2
TGTGCCAGCTCACCAGGACACCCCCTGGGGACTGAAGCTTTCTTT	CASSPGHPLGTEAFF	few	NA	TRBV18	TRBJ1-1
TGTGCCAGCAGTGAACTTAACACGGTCACCGGGGAGCTGTTTTTT	CASSELNTVTGELFF	many	NA	TRBV2	TRBJ2-2
TGCGCCAGCAGCTTGAGTCGGGGGGGTAATGAGCAGTTCTTC	CASSLSRGGNEQFF	many	TRBD2	TRBV5-1	TRBJ2-1
TGTGCCTGGAGAGACAGGGGCACAGATACGCAGTATTTT	CAWRDRGTDTQYF	NA	TRBD1	TRBV30	TRBJ2-3
TGTGCCATCAGTGACAGGGACCTCTACAATGAGCAGTTCTTC	CAISDRDLYNEQFF	few	NA	TRBV10-3	TRBJ2-1
TGTGCCAGCAGTGTTGGGTATAGCGGGGCGTTCACAGATACGCAGTATTTT	CASSVGYSGAFTDTQYF	NA	TRBD2	TRBV6-1	TRBJ2-3
TGCGCCAGCAGCCAAGACGTCCCCGAAAACTATGGCTACACCTTC	CASSQDVPENYGYTF	NA	NA	TRBV4-3	TRBJ1-2